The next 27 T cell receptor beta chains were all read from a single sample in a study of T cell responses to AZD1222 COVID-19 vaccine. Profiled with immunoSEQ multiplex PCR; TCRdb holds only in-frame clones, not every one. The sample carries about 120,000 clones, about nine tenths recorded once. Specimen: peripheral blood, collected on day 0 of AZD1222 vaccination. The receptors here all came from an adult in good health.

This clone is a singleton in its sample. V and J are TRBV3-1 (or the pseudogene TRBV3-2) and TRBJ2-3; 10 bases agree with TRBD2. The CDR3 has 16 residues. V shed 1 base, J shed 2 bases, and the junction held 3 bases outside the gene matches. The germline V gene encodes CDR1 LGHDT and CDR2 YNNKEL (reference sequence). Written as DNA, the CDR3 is TGTGCCAGCAGCCAAGCGAGCGGGGGGGCCACAGATACGCAGTATTTT. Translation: CASSQASGGATDTQYF.

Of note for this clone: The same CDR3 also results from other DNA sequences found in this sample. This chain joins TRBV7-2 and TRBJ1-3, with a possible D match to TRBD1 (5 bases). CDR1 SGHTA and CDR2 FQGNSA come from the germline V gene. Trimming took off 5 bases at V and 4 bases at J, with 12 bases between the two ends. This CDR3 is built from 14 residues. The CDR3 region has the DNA TGTGCCAGCAGCCTCACAGGTGGGGGAAACACCATATATTTT. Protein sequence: CASSLTGGGNTIYF.

Here the CDR3 reads CASSEKRTVANYGYTF. In DNA, the CDR3 is TGTGCCAGCAGTGAAAAAAGGACAGTAGCTAACTATGGCTACACCTTC. The chain joins TRBV6-1 to TRBJ1-2, with D tentatively TRBD1 (6 bases). The CDR3 covers 16 residues. The ends were cut back, 2 bases at V and 0 bases at J, with 13 bases in the middle. CDR1 MNHNS and CDR2 SASEGT come from the germline V gene.

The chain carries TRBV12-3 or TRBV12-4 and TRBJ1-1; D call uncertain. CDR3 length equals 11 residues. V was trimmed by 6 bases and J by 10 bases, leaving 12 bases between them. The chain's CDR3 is CASRTDAGAFF. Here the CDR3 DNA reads TGTGCCAGCAGGACGGACGCAGGAGCTTTCTTT.

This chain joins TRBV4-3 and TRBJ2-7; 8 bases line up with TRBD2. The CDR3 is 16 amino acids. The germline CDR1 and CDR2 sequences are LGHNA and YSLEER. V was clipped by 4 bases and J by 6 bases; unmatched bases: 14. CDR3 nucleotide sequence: TGCGCCAGCAGCCCTACTGCGGGACTAGGGGGGGGCGAGCAGTACTTC. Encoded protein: CASSPTAGLGGGEQYF.

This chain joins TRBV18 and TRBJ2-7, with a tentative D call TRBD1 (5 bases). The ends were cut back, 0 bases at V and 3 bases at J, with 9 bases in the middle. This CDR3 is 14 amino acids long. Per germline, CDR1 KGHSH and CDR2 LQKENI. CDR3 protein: CASSPPMQGYEQYF. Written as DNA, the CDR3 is TGTGCCAGCTCACCACCGATGCAGGGCTACGAGCAGTACTTC.

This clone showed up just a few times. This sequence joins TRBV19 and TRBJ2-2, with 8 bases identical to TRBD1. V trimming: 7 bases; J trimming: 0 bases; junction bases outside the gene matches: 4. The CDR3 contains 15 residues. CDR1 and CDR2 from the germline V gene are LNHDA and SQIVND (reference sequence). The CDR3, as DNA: TGTGCCAGTACCCGGACAGGGACGAACACCGGGGAGCTGTTTTTT. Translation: CASTRTGTNTGELFF.

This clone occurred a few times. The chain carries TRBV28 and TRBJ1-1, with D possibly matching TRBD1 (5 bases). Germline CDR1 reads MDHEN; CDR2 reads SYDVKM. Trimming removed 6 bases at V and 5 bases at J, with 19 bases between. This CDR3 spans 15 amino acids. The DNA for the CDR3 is TGTGCCAGCAGCCCTCCCGGGGGGAGGAAAACTGAAGCTTTCTTT. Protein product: CASSPPGGRKTEAFF.

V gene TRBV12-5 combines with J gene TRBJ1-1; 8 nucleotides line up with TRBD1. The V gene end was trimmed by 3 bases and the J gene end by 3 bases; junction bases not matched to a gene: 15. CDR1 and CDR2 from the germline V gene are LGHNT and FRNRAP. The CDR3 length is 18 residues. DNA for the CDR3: TGTGCTAGTGGTTTCGCACCCAAAAACAGGGGGATTGACACTGAAGCTTTCTTT. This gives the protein CASGFAPKNRGIDTEAFF.

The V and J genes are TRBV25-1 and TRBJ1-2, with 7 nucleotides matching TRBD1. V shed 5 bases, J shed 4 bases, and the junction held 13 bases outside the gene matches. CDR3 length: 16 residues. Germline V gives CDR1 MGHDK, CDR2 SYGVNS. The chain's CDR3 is CASSRRGGRGIYGYTF. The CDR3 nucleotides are TGTGCCAGCAGTAGAAGGGGGGGCAGGGGGATCTATGGCTACACCTTC.

CDR3 residues: CASSLMNEGVTGELFF. For the CDR3, the DNA is TGTGCCAGCAGCTTAATGAATGAGGGGGTCACCGGGGAGCTGTTTTTT. V usage is TRBV7-6 and J usage is TRBJ2-2; a weak D match, TRBD1 (6 bases). The ends were cut back, 2 bases at V and 4 bases at J, with 14 bases in the middle. From germline, CDR1 is SGHVS and CDR2 FNYEAQ. The CDR3 length is 16 residues.

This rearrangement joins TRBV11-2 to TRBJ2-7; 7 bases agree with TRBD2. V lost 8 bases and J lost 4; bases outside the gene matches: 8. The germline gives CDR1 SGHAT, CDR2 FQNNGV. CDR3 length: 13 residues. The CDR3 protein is CASGGGNVYEQYF. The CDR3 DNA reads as TGTGCCAGCGGGGGAGGGAACGTATACGAGCAGTACTTC.

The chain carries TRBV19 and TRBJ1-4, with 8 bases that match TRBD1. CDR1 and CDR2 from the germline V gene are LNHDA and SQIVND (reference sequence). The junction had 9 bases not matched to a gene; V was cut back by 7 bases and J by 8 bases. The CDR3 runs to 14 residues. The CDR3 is CASTSQGAGEKLFF. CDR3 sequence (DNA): TGTGCCAGTACCTCGCAGGGGGCAGGGGAAAAACTGTTTTTT.

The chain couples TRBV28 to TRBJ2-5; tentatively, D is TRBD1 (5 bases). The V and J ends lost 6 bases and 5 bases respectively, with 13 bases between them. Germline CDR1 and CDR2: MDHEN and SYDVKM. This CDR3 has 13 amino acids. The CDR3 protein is CASSVLGVETQYF. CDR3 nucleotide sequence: TGTGCCAGCAGCGTGTTAGGGGTTGAGACCCAGTACTTC.

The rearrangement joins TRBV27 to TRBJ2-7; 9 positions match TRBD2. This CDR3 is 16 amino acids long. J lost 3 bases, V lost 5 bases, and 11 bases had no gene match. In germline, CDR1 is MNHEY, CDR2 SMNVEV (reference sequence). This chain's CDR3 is CASSAPERGVLYEQYF. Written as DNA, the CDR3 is TGTGCCAGCAGTGCCCCGGAGCGGGGGGTCCTCTACGAGCAGTACTTC.

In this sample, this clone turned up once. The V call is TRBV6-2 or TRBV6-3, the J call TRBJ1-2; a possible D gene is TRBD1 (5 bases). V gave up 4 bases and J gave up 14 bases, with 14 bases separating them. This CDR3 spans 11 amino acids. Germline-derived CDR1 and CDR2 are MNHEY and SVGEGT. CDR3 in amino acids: CASSLDTLVTF. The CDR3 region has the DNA TGTGCCAGCAGTTTGGACACACTTGTGACCTTC.

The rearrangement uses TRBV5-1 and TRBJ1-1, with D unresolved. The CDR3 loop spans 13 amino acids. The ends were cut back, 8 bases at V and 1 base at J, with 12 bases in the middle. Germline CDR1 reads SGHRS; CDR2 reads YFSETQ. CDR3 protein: CASSVVGNTEAFF. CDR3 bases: TGCGCCAGTTCTGTGGTTGGGAACACTGAAGCTTTCTTT.

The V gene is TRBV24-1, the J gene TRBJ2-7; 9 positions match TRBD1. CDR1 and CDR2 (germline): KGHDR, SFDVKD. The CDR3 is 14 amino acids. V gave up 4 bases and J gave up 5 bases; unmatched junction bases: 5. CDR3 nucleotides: TGTGCCACCAGTGACCCTGGGACAGGGAACGAGCAGTACTTC. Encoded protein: CATSDPGTGNEQYF.

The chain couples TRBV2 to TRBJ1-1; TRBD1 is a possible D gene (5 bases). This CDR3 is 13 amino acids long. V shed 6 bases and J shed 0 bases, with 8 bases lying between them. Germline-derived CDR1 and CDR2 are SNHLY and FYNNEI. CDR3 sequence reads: CASSRELNTEAFF. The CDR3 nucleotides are TGTGCCAGCAGCAGGGAGTTGAACACTGAAGCTTTCTTT.

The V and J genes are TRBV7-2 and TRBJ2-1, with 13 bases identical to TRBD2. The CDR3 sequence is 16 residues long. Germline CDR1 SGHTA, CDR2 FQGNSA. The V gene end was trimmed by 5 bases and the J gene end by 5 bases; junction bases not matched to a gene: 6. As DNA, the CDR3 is TGTGCCAGCAGCCCAGGACTAGCGGGGGCTCACAATGAGCAGTTCTTC. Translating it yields CASSPGLAGAHNEQFF.

The CDR3 DNA follows: TGTGCCAGCAGTCAAACTTATAATTCACCCCTCCACTTT. Translation gives CASSQTYNSPLHF. This chain connects TRBV6-5 to TRBJ1-6, with D uncertain. The length of the CDR3 is 13 residues. V gave up 5 bases and J gave up 4 bases, with 6 bases separating them. In germline, CDR1 is MNHEY, CDR2 SVGAGI.

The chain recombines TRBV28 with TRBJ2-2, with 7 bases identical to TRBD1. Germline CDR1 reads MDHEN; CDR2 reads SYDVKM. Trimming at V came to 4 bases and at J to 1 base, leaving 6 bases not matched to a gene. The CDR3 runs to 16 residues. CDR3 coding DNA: TGTGCCAGCAGTTCTTACGGACAGGAGAACACCGGGGAGCTGTTTTTT. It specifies CASSSYGQENTGELFF.

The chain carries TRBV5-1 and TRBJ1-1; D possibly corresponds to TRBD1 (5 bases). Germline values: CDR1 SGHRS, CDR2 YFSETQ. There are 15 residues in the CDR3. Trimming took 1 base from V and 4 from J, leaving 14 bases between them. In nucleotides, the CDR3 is TGCGCCAGCAGCTTGACGGCTACTGGGGGCACTGAAGCTTTCTTT. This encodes CASSLTATGGTEAFF.

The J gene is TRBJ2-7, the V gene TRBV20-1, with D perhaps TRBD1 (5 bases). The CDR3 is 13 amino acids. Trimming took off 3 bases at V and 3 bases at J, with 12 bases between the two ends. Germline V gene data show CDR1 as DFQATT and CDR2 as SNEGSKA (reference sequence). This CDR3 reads CSASRGDGYEQYF. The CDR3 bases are TGCAGTGCTAGTAGGGGCGACGGCTACGAGCAGTACTTC.

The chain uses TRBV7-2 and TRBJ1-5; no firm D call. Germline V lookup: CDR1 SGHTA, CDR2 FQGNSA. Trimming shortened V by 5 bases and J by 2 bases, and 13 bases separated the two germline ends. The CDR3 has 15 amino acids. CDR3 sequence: CASSPDGDGNQPQHF. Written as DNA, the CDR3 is TGTGCCAGCAGCCCCGACGGTGATGGCAATCAGCCCCAGCATTTT.

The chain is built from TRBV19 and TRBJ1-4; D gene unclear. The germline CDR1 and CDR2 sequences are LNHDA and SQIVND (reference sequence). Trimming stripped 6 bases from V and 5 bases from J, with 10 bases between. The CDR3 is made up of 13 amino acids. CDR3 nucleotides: TGTGCCAGTAGAGTCGACCTAAATGAAAAACTGTTTTTT. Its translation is CASRVDLNEKLFF.

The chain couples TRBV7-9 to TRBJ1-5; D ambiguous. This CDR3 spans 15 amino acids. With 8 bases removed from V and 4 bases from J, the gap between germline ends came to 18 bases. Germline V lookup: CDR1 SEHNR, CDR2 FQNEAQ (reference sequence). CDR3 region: CASAPLGPLNQPQHF. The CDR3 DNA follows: TGTGCCAGCGCCCCCCTCGGGCCGCTTAATCAGCCCCAGCATTTT.